The 7 T cell receptor beta chains presented below share a single source sample, sequenced in a study of T cells after yellow fever vaccination. TCRdb reprocessed the 5' RACE reads via MiXCR and lists one record per CDR3 protein. The sample has fewer than 650,000 distinct CDR3 sequences, roughly a fifth seen once; the top ten hold about 15%. The input for sequencing was PBMCs, taken approximately 20 days after the first yellow fever vaccination. Every receptor here comes from a young man who received the YFV17D yellow fever vaccine.

The chain links TRBV5-4 to TRBJ2-5, with D tentatively TRBD2 (5 bases). The CDR3 consists of 12 residues. The V end was cut by 0 bases, the J end by 13 bases, with 13 bases between. Per germline, CDR1 SGHNT and CDR2 YYREEE (reference sequence). The CDR3 here is CASSLDSSAGYF. The CDR3 region has the DNA TGTGCCAGCAGCTTGGACAGCTCGGCGGGGTACTTC.

CDR3 DNA sequence: TGTGCCAGCAGCTTTGGACAGGGAGGCTCCTACGAGCAGTACTTC. Translation: CASSFGQGGSYEQYF. V and J are TRBV7-3 and TRBJ2-7, with 8 bases identical to TRBD1. In germline, CDR1 is SGHTA, CDR2 FQGTGA. The CDR3 length is 15 residues. Trimming at V came to 3 bases and at J to 0 bases, leaving 4 bases not matched to a gene.

Ten or more counts support this clonotype. The chain is built from TRBV12-5 and TRBJ1-2; weak D call: TRBD1 (5 bases). V lost 5 bases and J lost 4, with 11 bases in between. Germline V lookup: CDR1 LGHNT, CDR2 FRNRAP. CDR3 length: 13 amino acids. CDR3 nucleotides: TGTGCTAGTGGTACGGGACTGATCTATGGCTACACCTTC. As protein: CASGTGLIYGYTF.

The J gene is TRBJ1-3, the V gene TRBV5-1; D gene ambiguous. The CDR3 covers 15 residues. Germline values: CDR1 SGHRS, CDR2 YFSETQ. The V end was cut by 6 bases, the J end by 0 bases, with 13 bases between. In DNA, the CDR3 is TGCGCCAGCAAGGAGGGTATGGACTCTGGAAACACCATATATTTT. It yields the protein CASKEGMDSGNTIYF.

This chain uses TRBV11-2 with TRBJ2-5; unclear D gene. V was trimmed by 5 bases and J by 1 base, leaving 26 bases between them. The germline V gene encodes CDR1 SGHAT and CDR2 FQNNGV. There are 19 residues in the CDR3. This CDR3 reads CASSTRPDRRRLGQETQYF. CDR3 sequence (DNA): TGTGCCAGCAGCACCAGACCGGACCGCAGGCGCTTGGGCCAAGAGACCCAGTACTTC.

The chain couples TRBV12-3 or TRBV12-4 to TRBJ2-2; no firm D call. The CDR3 is 15 residues long. The germline V and J ends were trimmed by 5 bases and 5 bases, with 15 bases remaining between them. The CDR3 spells CASSVTGPKTGELFF. The CDR3 DNA follows: TGTGCCAGCAGTGTTACCGGGCCCAAAACCGGGGAGCTGTTTTTT.

This sequence joins TRBV7-9 and TRBJ2-2; maybe TRBD1 (6 bases). Germline V gives CDR1 SEHNR, CDR2 FQNEAQ (reference sequence). V lost 1 base and J 15 bases, leaving 12 bases between the germline ends. The CDR3 consists of 12 residues. In nucleotides, the CDR3 is TGTGCCAGCAGCTTAGAACAGGGCCGGATGTTTTTT. It translates to CASSLEQGRMFF.